The clone carrying this T cell receptor (beta chain) has ten or more counts. This entry is derived from a study of neurological immune-mediated disorders. The making of cDNA relied on 5'RACE with 10-nucleotide random UMIs. TCRdb re-analysed the 5' RACE reads in MiXCR, keeping a single row per CDR3 protein. Among about 79,000 distinct CDR3 sequences, over 12% were seen once, and the ten largest hold 6.5% to 8%. The V end was cut by 3 bases, the J end by 4 bases, with 12 bases between. The CDR3 extends over 14 amino acids. Germline values: CDR1 SGHRS, CDR2 YFSETQ. The sequence was collected from a woman aged 50 to 65 in good health. Sequenced: PBMCs. The chain has TRBV5-1 and TRBJ2-3, with D unclear. CDR3 DNA sequence: TGCGCCAGCAGCTCCCGGACGGCCCCAGATACGCAGTATTTT. Residues: CASSSRTAPDTQYF.